This TCR beta chain emerged from a study of type 1 regulatory T cells. Concerning this clonotype itself: Its antigen is as yet unknown.

TCRdb independently ran MiXCR on the reads; one entry per CDR3 protein. Of fewer than 70,000 distinct CDR3 sequences listed, 63% were seen once; the top ten hold 7.6%. This clonotype was obtained from a human donor in good health. The sample taken for sequencing was cultured T cells, either the whole culture or a sorted T cell fraction (not recorded which). Subset indicated: Tr1-enriched cell product generated in vitro against host alloantigens.

The CDR3 reads CASSREGGNTQYF. In nucleotides, the CDR3 is TGCGCCAGCAGCCGGGAGGGCGGTAATACGCAGTATTTT. The chain links TRBV5-1 to TRBJ2-3; 8 bases agree with TRBD2. The V segment lost 4 bases and the J segment 7 bases; nucleotides outside the gene matches: 5. The CDR3 is 13 residues long. Per germline, CDR1 SGHRS and CDR2 YFSETQ. The full variable domain, its missing parts supplied by reference TRBV5-1 and TRBJ2-3, is KAGVTQTPRYLIKTRGQQVTLSCSPISGHRSVSWYQQTPGQGLQFLFEYFSETQRNKGNFPGRFSGRQFSNSRSEMNVSTLELGDSALYLCASSREGGNTQYFGPGTRLTVL.